This is a list of T cell receptor beta chains from one sample in a study of T cell repertoires in cytomegalovirus infection. TCRdb independently ran MiXCR on the reads; one entry per CDR3 protein. The repertoire holds hundreds of thousands of distinct CDR3 sequences, with 15% to 20% as singletons. What was sequenced was PBMCs. These receptors were taken from a human donor in good health (CMV status not recorded). Some clones in this sample may be carry-over from other donors' samples. The CDR3 runs from the conserved cysteine through the conserved F or W. A D gene is named only where the DNA matches it firmly. Rows may omit the clone size; those that give it use once, few, many or a size class.

TRBJ1-1 NA TRBV11-2 NA TGTGCCAGCAGCTTAGTAGTGAGGGATACTGAAGCTTTCTTT CASSLVVRDTEAFF
TRBJ2-1 NA TRBV6-6 NA TGTGCCAGCAGTGCGGACAGCTACTCCTACAATGAGCAGTTCTTC CASSADSYSYNEQFF
TRBJ2-3 many TRBV7-9 TRBD2 TGTGCCAGCAGCCCCCGGCGGGGGGGCCCAGATACGCAGTATTTT CASSPRRGGPDTQYF
TRBJ2-1 NA TRBV28 TRBD2 TGTGCCAGCAGTCCCCCTAGCGGCCCTGGGATCTTC CASSPPSGPGIF
TRBJ1-5 many TRBV7-2 NA TGTGCCAGCAGCTTCGAGGAGAATCAGCCCCAGCATTTT CASSFEENQPQHF
TRBJ2-1 many TRBV4-3 TRBD2 TGCGCCAGCAGCCCGAGTGACGGGGGGGCCTACAATGAGCAGTTCTTC CASSPSDGGAYNEQFF
TRBJ1-4 few TRBV7-9 NA TGTGCCAGCAGCTTCAGACAGAGCGATGAAAAACTGTTTTTT CASSFRQSDEKLFF
TRBJ2-3 many TRBV19 TRBD1 TGTGCCAGTAGCCAAGATTATACAGGGGCCAGCACAGATACGCAGTATTTT CASSQDYTGASTDTQYF
TRBJ1-1 NA TRBV6-6 NA TGTGCCAGCAGTTACGAGGTGTACGGTGAAGCTTTCTTT CASSYEVYGEAFF
TRBJ2-2 many TRBV7-2 NA TGTGCCAGCAGCCGGCCTAGCGCCGGGGAGCTGTTTTTT CASSRPSAGELFF
TRBJ2-1 NA TRBV6-2/TRBV6-3 NA TGTGCCAGCAGTTACCCTTATTATCCCGAGAATGAGCAGTTCTTC CASSYPYYPENEQFF
TRBJ1-5 NA TRBV24-1 NA TGTGCCACCAGTGGCGTAGGGTGGCAGCCCCAGCATTTT CATSGVGWQPQHF
TRBJ2-3 few TRBV20-1 TRBD1 TGCAGTGCTAGAGAATTAGGACAGGGCACAGATACGCAGTATTTT CSARELGQGTDTQYF
TRBJ1-4 few TRBV20-1 NA TGCAGTGCCCAGAGTCCAGAAGATAATGAAAAACTGTTTTTT CSAQSPEDNEKLFF
TRBJ2-3 many TRBV7-9 TRBD1 TGTGCCAGCAGCTTAGCGGACAGGGGTGGTGACACAGATACGCAGTATTTT CASSLADRGGDTDTQYF
TRBJ2-1 many TRBV7-9 TRBD1 TGTGCCAGCAGCTTAGAAGGGACAGGCTACAATGAGCAGTTCTTC CASSLEGTGYNEQFF
TRBJ1-2 NA TRBV10-3 TRBD1 TGTGCCATCAGTGAGTCACCGCAAGGACAGGGAAATTATGGCTACACCTTC CAISESPQGQGNYGYTF
TRBJ2-1 many TRBV12-3/TRBV12-4 NA TGTGCCAGCAGTTTACGTGGGGGTCGCTACAATGAGCAGTTCTTC CASSLRGGRYNEQFF
TRBJ2-1 NA TRBV12-3/TRBV12-4 NA TGTGCCAGCAGTTTTCGCGGGGCGTTTTACAATGAGCAGTTCTTC CASSFRGAFYNEQFF
TRBJ2-3 NA TRBV5-4 NA TGTGCCATCAAAAACGGGGTTACAGATACGCAGTATTTT CAIKNGVTDTQYF
TRBJ2-3 many TRBV7-2 TRBD1 TGTGCCAGCAGCTTCGGACAGGGGGGCACAGATACGCAGTATTTT CASSFGQGGTDTQYF
TRBJ1-1 NA TRBV25-1 TRBD1 TGTGCCAGCAGTCCCGGACAGGCAAAGGCTGAAGCTTTCTTT CASSPGQAKAEAFF
TRBJ1-4 many TRBV12-3/TRBV12-4 NA TGTGCCAGCAGTTTAGAGCAGGGGGAAAAACTGTTTTTT CASSLEQGEKLFF
TRBJ2-1 many TRBV6-1 TRBD1 TGTGCCAGCAGTGTCGAACAGGGGATTTGGGAGCAGTTCTTC CASSVEQGIWEQFF
TRBJ2-3 many TRBV19 NA TGTGCCAGTAGTATAGAGGGCACAGATACGCAGTATTTT CASSIEGTDTQYF
TRBJ2-7 NA TRBV7-6 TRBD2 TGTGCCAGCAGCCCCACCTGGGGGGGGTACGAGCAGTACTTC CASSPTWGGYEQYF
TRBJ1-5 many TRBV27 NA TGTGCCAGCAGTCTTTACAGGGATTTCGATCAGCCCCAGCATTTT CASSLYRDFDQPQHF
TRBJ1-1 NA TRBV20-1 NA TGCAGTGCTACATTGCCATGGGCTGAAGCTTTCTTT CSATLPWAEAFF
TRBJ2-5 many TRBV6-5 NA TGTGCCAGCAGTTACCTAGGAGAAGAGACCCAGTACTTC CASSYLGEETQYF
TRBJ2-3 many TRBV11-2 TRBD2 TGTGCCAGCAGCTTAAACTCGGGGGGGCAAGATACGCAGTATTTT CASSLNSGGQDTQYF
TRBJ2-2 few TRBV4-2 TRBD1 TGTGCCAGCAGCCACCGCACAGGGGAACTGTTTTTT CASSHRTGELFF
TRBJ1-4 NA TRBV4-3 NA TGCGCCAGCAGCCAAAAGGACAGCGTAAATGAAAAACTGTTTTTT CASSQKDSVNEKLFF
TRBJ1-3 many TRBV10-3 NA TGTGCCATCAGTGAACAGGGACCCTCTGGAAACACCATATATTTT CAISEQGPSGNTIYF
TRBJ2-7 NA TRBV12-3/TRBV12-4 NA TGTGCCAGCAGTTTTACTTTCGGGGTAGCCTCCGAGCAGTACTTC CASSFTFGVASEQYF
TRBJ1-3 few TRBV7-3 NA TGTGCCAGCAGCTTAGTAGCGCCTGGGGCGGGTGGAAACACCATATATTTT CASSLVAPGAGGNTIYF
TRBJ1-2 NA TRBV12-3/TRBV12-4 NA TGTGCCAGCAGTTTAAACGCCGGCCGCTACACCTTC CASSLNAGRYTF
TRBJ2-3 few TRBV7-2 TRBD1 TGTGCCAGCAGCTTAGCGCGGACAGGGGTGTATACGCAGTATTTT CASSLARTGVYTQYF
TRBJ2-3 many TRBV7-6 TRBD2 TGTGCCAGCAGCACGAGGACTAGAGGAGATACGCAGTATTTT CASSTRTRGDTQYF
TRBJ2-1 NA TRBV10-3 TRBD1 TGTGCCATCCGACCGGGACAGGCCTACAATGAGCAGTTCTTC CAIRPGQAYNEQFF
TRBJ1-4 many TRBV7-6 NA TGTGCCAGCAGCGGGCTATTAGGGGCGCAGGGTGAAAAACTGTTTTTT CASSGLLGAQGEKLFF
TRBJ2-1 few TRBV5-4 TRBD1 TGTGCCAGCAGCTTCGACAGGGGGTGGGAGCAGTTCTTC CASSFDRGWEQFF
TRBJ2-7 many TRBV7-6 TRBD1 TGTGCCAGCAGCGACAGGGGGGTCGGGGAGCAGTACTTC CASSDRGVGEQYF
TRBJ1-5 few TRBV9 NA TGTGCCAGCAGCGCCGAGGGGGTGGGCAATCAGCCCCAGCATTTT CASSAEGVGNQPQHF
TRBJ1-1 NA TRBV5-8 TRBD1 TGTGCCAGCAGCCCTAGACAGGGCACTGAAGCTTTCTTT CASSPRQGTEAFF
TRBJ2-3 NA TRBV20-1 TRBD1 TGCAGTGCTAGTCGGACAGGGGAAAAAGATACGCAGTATTTT CSASRTGEKDTQYF
TRBJ2-1 few TRBV20-1 NA TGCAGTGCTGAGAGATCGCAGGGGCCCCCAATGAAGCAGTTCTTC CSAERSQGPPMKQFF
TRBJ2-5 many TRBV28 TRBD2 TGTGCCAGCAGTCAAGCGGGGGGCCGCCAAGAGACCCAGTACTTC CASSQAGGRQETQYF
TRBJ2-5 few TRBV5-1 NA TGCGCCAGCAGCTTGTCGAAGGGGGAGACCCAGTACTTC CASSLSKGETQYF
TRBJ1-2 NA TRBV28 TRBD1 TGTGCCAGCAGTCTAGGACAGGATACTCGAGGCTACACCTTC CASSLGQDTRGYTF
TRBJ2-5 many TRBV12-3/TRBV12-4 TRBD2 TGTGCCAGCAGCCCACAGCGGGGGGGGGAGACCCAGTACTTC CASSPQRGGETQYF
TRBJ2-5 many TRBV7-2 TRBD2 TGTGCCAGCAGCTTAGGGGCGGGGCGGGGGGGCCAAGAGACCCAGTACTTC CASSLGAGRGGQETQYF
TRBJ1-4 few TRBV7-9 NA TGTGCCACCCGGCCTGTGAATGAAAAACTGTTTTTT CATRPVNEKLFF